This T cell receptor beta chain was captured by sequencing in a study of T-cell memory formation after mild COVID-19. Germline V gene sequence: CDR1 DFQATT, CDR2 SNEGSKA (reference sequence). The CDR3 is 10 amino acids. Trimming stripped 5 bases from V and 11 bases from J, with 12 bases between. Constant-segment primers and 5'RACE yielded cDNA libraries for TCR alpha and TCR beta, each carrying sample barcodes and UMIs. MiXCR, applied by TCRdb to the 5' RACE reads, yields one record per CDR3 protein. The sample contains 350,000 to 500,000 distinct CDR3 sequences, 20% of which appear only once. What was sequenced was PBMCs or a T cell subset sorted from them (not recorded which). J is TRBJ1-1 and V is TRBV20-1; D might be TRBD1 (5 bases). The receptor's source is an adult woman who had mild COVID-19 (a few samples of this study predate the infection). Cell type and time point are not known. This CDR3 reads CSAAPGGAFF. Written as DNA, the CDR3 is TGCAGTGCTGCGCCTGGGGGGGCTTTCTTT.